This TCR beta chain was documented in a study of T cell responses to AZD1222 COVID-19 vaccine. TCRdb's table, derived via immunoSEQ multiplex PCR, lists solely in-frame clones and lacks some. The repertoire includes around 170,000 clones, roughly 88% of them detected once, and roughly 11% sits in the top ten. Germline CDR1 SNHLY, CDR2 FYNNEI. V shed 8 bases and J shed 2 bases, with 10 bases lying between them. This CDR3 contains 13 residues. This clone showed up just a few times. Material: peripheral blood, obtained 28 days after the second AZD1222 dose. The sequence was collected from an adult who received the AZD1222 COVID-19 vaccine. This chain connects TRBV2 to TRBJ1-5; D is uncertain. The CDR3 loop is CASYSGGNQPQHF. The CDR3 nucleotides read TGTGCCAGCTATTCCGGGGGCAATCAGCCCCAGCATTTT.